A selection of T cell receptor beta chains follows, all from one sample in a study of T cell clonotyping in hematopoietic cell transplantation. Measured with immunoSEQ multiplex PCR; TCRdb has only the in-frame clones, and not every one. The data hold more than 25,000 clones, with about 94% observed a single time. The sequences come from PBMCs, collected 100 days after allogeneic stem cell transplant. These receptor sequences come from a female patient aged 45 to 65 who had an allogeneic stem cell transplant from a related donor, so the T cells may come from the graft donor. Some clones in this sample may be carry-over from other donors' samples. The CDR3 runs from the conserved cysteine through the conserved F or W. The D gene is left open where the match is weak. Size tells how often a clone was seen (once, few, many) or the class of an expanded clone, and some rows leave it out.

CDR3 DNA: TGTGCCAGCAGCTCAATTCAACCAGGGGCCAACGTCCTGACTTTC
CDR3 protein: CASSSIQPGANVLTF
J gene: TRBJ2-6
V gene: TRBV5-4
clone size: .
D gene: .

CDR3 DNA: TGTGCCAGCTCACTGACACCGAGGGGCAATCAGCCCCAGCATTTT
CDR3 protein: CASSLTPRGNQPQHF
J gene: TRBJ1-5
V gene: TRBV18
clone size: .
D gene: .

CDR3 DNA: TGTGCCATCAGTGAGGGCAGGGAGGGGACTGAAGCTTTCTTT
CDR3 protein: CAISEGREGTEAFF
J gene: TRBJ1-1
V gene: TRBV10-3
clone size: .
D gene: .

CDR3 DNA: TGTGCCAGCAGTTTACTGGACAGGGCGGGAGGCTACACCTTC
CDR3 protein: CASSLLDRAGGYTF
J gene: TRBJ1-2
V gene: TRBV27
clone size: .
D gene: TRBD1

CDR3 DNA: TGTGCCAGCAGCTTAGGCCCAGGGGGCCTCTCACCCCTCCACTTT
CDR3 protein: CASSLGPGGLSPLHF
J gene: TRBJ1-6
V gene: TRBV7-2
clone size: .
D gene: TRBD1

CDR3 DNA: TGTGCCAGCAGGACAGGGACAGCTAATTCACCCCTCCACTTT
CDR3 protein: CASRTGTANSPLHF
J gene: TRBJ1-6
V gene: TRBV6-5
clone size: .
D gene: TRBD1

CDR3 DNA: TGCGCCAGCAGCTTCGAGCGATTAAGAAATTCACCCCTCCACTTT
CDR3 protein: CASSFERLRNSPLHF
J gene: TRBJ1-6
V gene: TRBV5-1
clone size: .
D gene: .

CDR3 DNA: TGTGCCTGGAACAACGGCAGAATGAACTATGGCTACACCTTC
CDR3 protein: CAWNNGRMNYGYTF
J gene: TRBJ1-2
V gene: TRBV30
clone size: .
D gene: .

CDR3 DNA: TGTGCCAGCAGCCAGGGCACGACAGTCGAAGAGACCCAGTACTTC
CDR3 protein: CASSQGTTVEETQYF
J gene: TRBJ2-5
V gene: TRBV4-2
clone size: .
D gene: .

CDR3 DNA: TGCGCCAGCAGCCAAGAGGTGGGGACGGGATATGGCTACACCTTC
CDR3 protein: CASSQEVGTGYGYTF
J gene: TRBJ1-2
V gene: TRBV4-1
clone size: once
D gene: .